These 5 T cell receptor beta chains were all obtained from the same sample, sequenced in a study of cytomegalovirus exposure and HLA in healthy donors. The PCR used 60 Vbeta and 13 Jbeta primers. Generated by immunoSEQ multiplex PCR, the TCRdb table keeps only in-frame clones and is missing some. The sample contains roughly 140,000 clones, over 75% of which appear only once. Material for sequencing was PBMCs. These receptors were collected from a man under 40 in good health and CMV-seropositive.

This rearrangement joins TRBV5-1 to TRBJ2-4; 10 bases agree with TRBD2. The CDR3 covers 16 residues. The J segment lost 5 bases and the V segment lost 0 bases, leaving 5 bases of the junction unmatched. Per the germline V gene, CDR1 is SGHRS and CDR2 is YFSETQ. The CDR3 DNA sequence: TGCGCCAGCAGCTTGGCCCTAGCGGGAGTGGAAAACATTCAGTACTTC. It yields the protein CASSLALAGVENIQYF. The full variable domain, its missing parts supplied by reference TRBV5-1 and TRBJ2-4, is KAGVTQTPRYLIKTRGQQVTLSCSPISGHRSVSWYQQTPGQGLQFLFEYFSETQRNKGNFPGRFSGRQFSNSRSEMNVSTLELGDSALYLCASSLALAGVENIQYFGAGTRLSVL.

The chain couples TRBV28 to TRBJ1-2; possibly TRBD1 for D (6 bases). The CDR3 runs to 13 residues. CDR1 MDHEN and CDR2 SYDVKM come from the germline V gene. V gave up 9 bases and J gave up 2 bases, with 13 bases separating them. As DNA, the CDR3 is TGTGCCAGTACAGGGACCGAAAACTATGGCTACACCTTC. It encodes CASTGTENYGYTF.

The chain joins TRBV18 to TRBJ2-7; D unresolved. V lost 1 base and J 4 bases, leaving 5 bases between the germline ends. The CDR3 contains 12 residues. Germline-derived CDR1 and CDR2 are KGHSH and LQKENI. DNA of the CDR3: TGTGCCAGCTCACCACAGACTTACGAGCAGTACTTC. As protein: CASSPQTYEQYF.

The genes are TRBV27 and TRBJ2-1, with D possibly TRBD2 on 6 matching bases. The CDR3 contains 9 residues. The germline gives CDR1 MNHEY, CDR2 SMNVEV (reference sequence). The ends were cut back, 9 bases at V and 14 bases at J, with 11 bases in the middle. The CDR3 region has the DNA TGTGCCAGACACCGGAGGGAGTTCTTC. Encoded protein: CARHRREFF.

This chain connects TRBV5-5 to TRBJ2-3; TRBD2 matches at 13 bases. This CDR3 region has 18 residues. The trim removed 5 bases at V and 0 bases at J, leaving 9 bases unmatched. CDR1 SGHKS and CDR2 YYEKEE come from the germline V gene (reference sequence). The CDR3 region is CASRSGTSGVKSTDTQYF. CDR3 nucleotide sequence: TGTGCCAGCAGATCCGGGACTAGCGGGGTCAAGAGCACAGATACGCAGTATTTT.